Each of the 8 T cell receptor beta chains below was sequenced from the same sample in a study of CD8+CD57+ T cells in acquired aplastic anemia. Genomic DNA templated the TCR beta VDJ and CDR3 profiling. From the reads, TCRdb called clonotypes with MiXCR, one entry per CDR3 protein. This sample has about 160,000 distinct CDR3 sequences, with around half found just once. All patients picked for sequencing had shown, by flow cytometry, an expansion of CD8+CD57+ cells. Material for sequencing was sorted CD4+, CD8+, or CD8+CD57+ T cells (not recorded which) from PBMCs. The receptor set was obtained from a human donor with aplastic anemia.

This clonotype appeared a single time. This chain links TRBV10-3 with TRBJ2-3; 7 bases are a match to TRBD2. Germline loops: CDR1 ENHRY, CDR2 SYGVKD. Trimming took 5 bases from V and 3 from J; bases not matched to a gene: 11. The CDR3 sequence is 16 residues long. DNA for the CDR3: TGTGCCATCAGTCCCGGGGGGAATACGGGGACAGATACGCAGTATTTT. Its protein is CAISPGGNTGTDTQYF.

This clonotype was seen just once. This sequence joins TRBV2 and TRBJ2-1; D is possibly TRBD1 (6 bases). CDR1 and CDR2 (germline): SNHLY, FYNNEI. The CDR3 has 12 residues. V was trimmed by 5 bases and J by 8 bases, leaving 10 bases between them. CDR3 in amino acids: CASSPRGHEQFF. The CDR3 DNA sequence: TGTGCCAGCAGTCCCAGGGGACATGAGCAGTTCTTC.

There are many counts of this clonotype. The chain is built from TRBV7-3 and TRBJ1-2; D unresolved. The V gene's germline CDR1 is SGHTA and CDR2 FQGTGA. Trimming shortened V by 2 bases and J by 0 bases, and 10 bases separated the two germline ends. The CDR3 extends over 15 amino acids. DNA of the CDR3: TGTGCCAGCAGCTTACTGGGGAACCCTAACTATGGCTACACCTTC. Encoded protein: CASSLLGNPNYGYTF.

This sequence joins TRBV10-3 and TRBJ2-1; 13 positions match TRBD2. Germline loops: CDR1 ENHRY, CDR2 SYGVKD. The ends lost 0 bases at V and 9 bases at J; junction bases unmatched: 5. The CDR3 runs 16 residues. The CDR3 sequence: CAISESGLAGESEQFF. The CDR3 nucleotides are TGTGCCATCAGTGAGTCCGGACTAGCGGGAGAATCTGAGCAGTTCTTC.

This clonotype was recorded a few times. This chain links TRBV7-8 with TRBJ1-5; 8 positions match TRBD1. CDR3 length equals 14 residues. Losses at the gene ends were 4 bases for V and 3 bases for J; bases not matched to a gene: 2. Germline V gives CDR1 SGHVS, CDR2 FQNEAQ. The CDR3 nucleotides read TGTGCCAGCAGCTGGGACAGGAACAATCAGCCCCAGCATTTT. Its protein product is CASSWDRNNQPQHF.

Concerning this clonotype: The junction departs from the called germline gene at one end, perhaps through a read error. The V and J genes are TRBV7-3 and TRBJ2-1; no reliable D call. This CDR3 has 12 amino acids. Germline V gene lookup returns CDR1 SGHTA and CDR2 FQGTGA. As DNA, the CDR3 is TGTGCCAGCAGCTTAACATTCAATGAGCAGTCCTTC. Its protein is CASSLTFNEQSF.

This sequence joins TRBV11-1 and TRBJ2-7; perhaps TRBD1 as D (5 bases). The CDR3 covers 15 residues. CDR1 SGHAT and CDR2 FQDESV come from the germline V gene (reference sequence). The V end lost 3 bases, the J end lost 3 bases, and 15 bases lay between the germline ends. The CDR3 region is CASSLGRQPNYEQYF. The DNA for the CDR3 is TGTGCCAGCAGCTTGGGGCGGCAGCCGAACTACGAGCAGTACTTC.

This clonotype was detected a few times. V usage is TRBV27 and J usage is TRBJ1-1; D gene ambiguous. Germline V gives CDR1 MNHEY, CDR2 SMNVEV (reference sequence). The CDR3 length is 16 residues. V lost 0 bases to trimming and J lost 4 bases, with 15 bases between them. As DNA, the CDR3 is TGTGCCAGCAGTTTATCGGCAAGGGCAGACGGCACTGAAGCTTTCTTT. It yields the protein CASSLSARADGTEAFF.